These 14 T cell receptor beta chains were all obtained from the same sample, sequenced in a study of post-analysis software for immune sequencing data. No antigen has been identified for these receptors. Study-level findings and limits: Comparison of patients with controls showed roughly five TRBV segments more frequent in patients, TRBV5-6, TRBV5-1 and TRBV20-1 among them.

Unique molecular identifiers featured in each of the TCR beta cDNA libraries. TCRdb recomputed calls from the PCR reads with MiXCR, one row per CDR3 protein. Of 750,000 to 950,000 distinct CDR3 sequences in the sample, 53% were seen once. The sample was blood. Receptors originate from a girl aged 10-17 years with multiple sclerosis.

V is TRBV4-1 and J is TRBJ2-3; no reliable D call. The ends were cut back, 1 base at V and 3 bases at J, with 11 bases in the middle. The CDR3 has 15 amino acids. The germline CDR1 and CDR2 sequences are MGHRA and YSYEKL. As DNA, the CDR3 is TGCGCCAGCAGCCAAGTAATCGGAGTAACAGATACGCAGTATTTT. Its protein is CASSQVIGVTDTQYF.

V usage is TRBV7-2 and J usage is TRBJ2-4, with D tentatively TRBD1 (6 bases). Germline loops: CDR1 SGHTA, CDR2 FQGNSA. The CDR3 length is 12 residues. Trimming removed 5 bases at V and 6 bases at J, with 8 bases between. CDR3 sequence reads: CASSQQGNIQYF. The CDR3 DNA is TGTGCCAGCAGCCAACAGGGAAACATTCAGTACTTC.

The chain has TRBV7-2 and TRBJ1-6; 9 nucleotides line up with TRBD1. Germline trimming cut 3 bases from V and 6 bases from J; bases unmatched to any gene: 0. The CDR3 consists of 14 residues. Germline V CDR1 and CDR2: SGHTA, FQGNSA. In DNA form, the CDR3 reads TGTGCCAGCAGCTTGGACAGGGGTAATTCACCCCTCCACTTT. It codes for CASSLDRGNSPLHF.

The chain has TRBV25-1 and TRBJ2-5, with D unclear. Trimming cost V 5 bases and J 1 base, with 20 bases left between them. Germline assignment: CDR1 MGHDK and CDR2 SYGVNS. CDR3 length: 17 residues. The CDR3 nucleotides read TGTGCCAGCAGTCGATATGTACAATCGTTTTCCCAAGAGACCCAGTACTTC. It specifies CASSRYVQSFSQETQYF.

This chain joins TRBV18 and TRBJ1-1; 7 positions match TRBD1. Germline CDR1 and CDR2: KGHSH and LQKENI. The junction had 8 bases not matched to a gene; V was cut back by 3 bases and J by 4 bases. This CDR3 comprises 15 residues. The CDR3 protein is CASSPMDRIVTEAFF. The CDR3 DNA sequence: TGTGCCAGCTCACCCATGGACAGGATTGTCACTGAAGCTTTCTTT.

This clonotype has only a few counts. The chain couples TRBV7-3 to TRBJ2-6; D remains unclear. Germline CDR1 and CDR2: SGHTA and FQGTGA. The germline V and J ends were trimmed by 5 bases and 0 bases, with 11 bases remaining between them. This CDR3 spans 16 amino acids. The chain's CDR3 is CASSPTAGSGANVLTF. CDR3 coding DNA: TGTGCCAGCAGCCCCACCGCCGGCTCTGGGGCCAACGTCCTGACTTTC.

This clonotype has just one count. The J gene is TRBJ1-1, the V gene TRBV5-1; D call uncertain. This CDR3 region has 15 residues. Germline V gives CDR1 SGHRS, CDR2 YFSETQ. V gave up 1 base and J gave up 5 bases, with 15 bases separating them. The chain's CDR3 is CASSLIGGMETEAFF. CDR3 DNA: TGCGCCAGCAGCTTGATAGGAGGGATGGAAACTGAAGCTTTCTTT.

This clonotype has a handful of counts. The V call is TRBV7-8, the J call TRBJ2-7; D is perhaps TRBD1 (5 bases). The CDR3 totals 13 residues. The germline V gene has CDR1 SGHVS and CDR2 FQNEAQ. Deletions cut 6 bases from V and 3 bases from J, with 12 bases between. CDR3 residues: CASSPRAGYEQYF. The DNA for the CDR3 is TGTGCCAGCAGTCCCAGGGCCGGCTACGAGCAGTACTTC.

The V call is TRBV7-2, the J call TRBJ2-7; 7 nucleotides align to TRBD2. V dropped 5 bases and J dropped 6; count of bases not matched to a gene: 13. The CDR3 runs to 15 residues. Germline V gene sequence: CDR1 SGHTA, CDR2 FQGNSA. The CDR3 nucleotides read TGTGCCAGCAGCCCCTCCGGGACTAAGGTTCTCGAGCAGTACTTC. It is translated as CASSPSGTKVLEQYF.

Concerning this clonotype: Lacking the conserved final phenylalanine or tryptophan, this CDR3 likely reflects a read error. The chain couples TRBV12-5 to TRBJ2-6, with D unresolved. From germline, CDR1 is LGHNT and CDR2 FRNRAP. This CDR3 spans 15 amino acids. This CDR3 is CASGLGQSGANVLTS. The CDR3 nucleotides are TGTGCTAGTGGCTTGGGCCAATCTGGGGCCAACGTCCTGACTTCC.

This clonotype has a handful of counts. The chain employs TRBV2 and TRBJ2-5; the match to TRBD2 covers 13 bases. The ends lost 4 bases at V and 11 bases at J; junction bases unmatched: 13. This CDR3 region has 16 residues. CDR1 SNHLY and CDR2 FYNNEI come from the germline V gene. The CDR3 loop is CASSGAGLAGSSEQYF. CDR3 sequence (DNA): TGTGCCAGCAGTGGTGCGGGACTAGCGGGAAGTAGTGAGCAGTACTTC.

The chain employs TRBV7-2 and TRBJ2-5, with TRBD1 matching 8 bases. With V trimmed by 6 bases and J by 2 bases, 20 bases remained unmatched. Germline V CDR1 and CDR2: SGHTA, FQGNSA. There are 19 residues in the CDR3. The CDR3 is CASRTGQGLSHYGQETQYF. The CDR3 region has the DNA TGTGCCAGCAGAACAGGACAGGGATTATCTCACTACGGGCAAGAGACCCAGTACTTC.

In this sample, this clonotype turned up once. The chain links TRBV7-9 to TRBJ1-2; D is unclear. Trimming left V 5 bases short and J 4 bases short, with 17 bases between. The length of the CDR3 is 15 residues. The germline V gene encodes CDR1 SEHNR and CDR2 FQNEAQ (reference sequence). CDR3: CASSRRILYSYGYTF. CDR3 nucleotide sequence: TGTGCCAGCAGCCGTCGGATACTATATAGCTATGGCTACACCTTC.

The rearrangement uses TRBV20-1 and TRBJ1-1; no definite D call. This CDR3 spans 14 amino acids. Trimming took 4 bases from V and 2 from J, leaving 14 bases between them. CDR1 DFQATT and CDR2 SNEGSKA come from the germline V gene (reference sequence). The CDR3 reads CSAKVGSLNTEAFF. The DNA of the CDR3 is TGCAGTGCTAAAGTTGGCAGCCTTAACACTGAAGCTTTCTTT.